This T cell receptor (beta chain) was sequenced during a study of cytomegalovirus exposure and HLA in healthy donors. Amplification used 60 Vbeta primers and 13 Jbeta primers. Only in-frame clones appear in the TCRdb table, and some are missing; sequencing was by immunoSEQ multiplex PCR. The sample includes about 200,000 clones, around 88% of them seen just once. As concerns this clone: Its cognate antigen is unknown.

Study outcomes and limitations: The study put 150 to 200 TCR beta chains on its list as cytomegalovirus-associated. CMV antigen specificity of three CMV-associated chains was confirmed in vitro. It was shown in a later analysis that HLA-associated TCR beta chains were more clonally expanded than other, equally common chains. Per published accounts, TCR beta sequences correctly predicted the HLA-A and HLA-B alleles of most subjects.

This CDR3 has 14 amino acids. The germline gives CDR1 SGHTA, CDR2 FQGTGA. The V gene end was trimmed by 5 bases and the J gene end by 4 bases; junction bases not matched to a gene: 4. The sequence came from a woman aged 30 to 39 in good health and CMV-seronegative. Sequencing used PBMCs. V and J are TRBV7-3 and TRBJ2-2, with TRBD1 matching 7 bases. CDR3 sequence reads: CASSRQGTTGELFF. For the CDR3, the DNA is TGTGCCAGCAGCCGACAGGGAACCACCGGGGAGCTGTTTTTT.